These 27 T cell receptor beta chains were sequenced from one sample in a study of T-cell reconstitution after alpha-beta-depleted transplantation in children. Preparation of the TCRbeta library was carried out with unique molecular identifiers. One entry per CDR3 protein results from TCRdb running MiXCR on the PCR reads. The sample holds about 540,000 distinct CDR3 sequences, around 17% seen once. Sequences were derived from PBMCs from the stem cell graft donor, sampled from the stem cell graft. The receptor source for this set is a human donor who donated a stem cell graft to a child with acute lymphoblastic leukemia.

The chain employs TRBV12-3 or TRBV12-4 and TRBJ2-1; TRBD2 agrees at 9 bases. With 3 bases clipped from V and 0 bases from J, the junction kept 6 bases outside the gene matches. The CDR3 is made up of 17 amino acids. CDR3 region: CASSFRLAESSYNEQFF. Written as DNA, the CDR3 is TGTGCCAGCAGTTTCAGACTAGCGGAGAGCTCCTACAATGAGCAGTTCTTC.

V gene TRBV10-3 combines with J gene TRBJ2-3, with D possibly being TRBD1 or TRBD2 (5 bases each). CDR1 ENHRY and CDR2 SYGVKD come from the germline V gene. The CDR3 is 18 amino acids. V was trimmed by 0 bases and J by 0 bases, leaving 16 bases between them. The CDR3 DNA reads as TGTGCCATCAGTGAGTCGGGACCCGAATTTCCTAGCACAGATACGCAGTATTTT. Its protein is CAISESGPEFPSTDTQYF.

Here the CDR3 DNA reads TGTGCCAGCAGCCCTGGGGGGGGCTCTCGGCCCCAGCATTTT. This translates into CASSPGGGSRPQHF. V usage is TRBV6-2 or TRBV6-3 and J usage is TRBJ1-5, with TRBD1 as a possible D gene (6 bases). The germline V and J ends were trimmed by 6 bases and 9 bases, with 18 bases remaining between them. Germline V gene lookup returns CDR1 MNHEY and CDR2 SVGEGT. The CDR3 consists of 14 residues.

V gene TRBV5-1 combines with J gene TRBJ1-6; 7 nucleotides line up with TRBD1. V gave up 0 bases and J gave up 8 bases; unmatched junction bases: 5. This CDR3 region has 15 residues. The germline V gene has CDR1 SGHRS and CDR2 YFSETQ. CDR3 nucleotide sequence: TGCGCCAGCAGCTTGGAGACAGGGAATGATTCACCCCTCCACTTT. Its translation is CASSLETGNDSPLHF.

This clonotype was found a few times. The chain has TRBV2 and TRBJ2-3; 9 bases agree with TRBD2. The CDR3 runs to 14 residues. Trimming removed 8 bases from V and 2 bases from J; junction bases left unmatched: 5. Germline V gene lookup returns CDR1 SNHLY and CDR2 FYNNEI. The CDR3 spells CASGSGRTTDTQYF. The DNA for the CDR3 is TGTGCCAGCGGGAGCGGGAGGACCACAGATACGCAGTATTTT. Looking up the rest from reference TRBV2 and TRBJ2-3 gives the full variable domain: EPEVTQTPSHQVTQMGQEVILRCVPISNHLYFYWYRQILGQKVEFLVSFYNNEISEKSEIFDDQFSVERPDGSNFTLKIRSTKLEDSAMYFCASGSGRTTDTQYFGPGTRLTVL.

The chain is built from TRBV12-3 or TRBV12-4 and TRBJ2-2; D gene unclear. CDR3 length equals 13 residues. Between the trimmed V and J ends, which lost 8 bases and 5 bases, there was a span of 12 bases. The CDR3 region is CASGDFLTGELFF. CDR3 nucleotides: TGTGCCAGCGGTGATTTCCTGACCGGGGAGCTGTTTTTT.

This chain connects TRBV4-2 to TRBJ2-5, with a tentative D call TRBD2 (6 bases). V gave up 0 bases and J gave up 7 bases, with 18 bases separating them. This CDR3 is 16 amino acids long. Germline V gene sequence: CDR1 LGHNA, CDR2 YNFKEQ. Here the CDR3 DNA reads TGTGCCAGCAGCCAAGAGGGCAATAGCGGAGTTGCGACCCAGTACTTC. Translation gives CASSQEGNSGVATQYF.

This clonotype was detected only a few times. The chain couples TRBV2 to TRBJ2-7, with a tentative D call TRBD1 (5 bases). The CDR3 sequence is 12 residues long. Between the trimmed V and J ends, which lost 0 bases and 5 bases, there was a span of 5 bases. The germline CDR1 and CDR2 sequences are SNHLY and FYNNEI. The CDR3 DNA reads as TGTGCCAGCAGTGAAGCAGGGGACGAGCAGTACTTC. Translating it yields CASSEAGDEQYF.

This chain connects TRBV5-5 to TRBJ1-2; D call uncertain. Germline-derived CDR1 and CDR2 are SGHKS and YYEKEE (reference sequence). The CDR3 totals 13 residues. The V gene lost 5 bases and the J gene lost 7 bases, with 15 bases spanning the gap. The CDR3 protein is CASSPTSGAGYTF. In nucleotides, the CDR3 is TGTGCCAGCAGTCCGACTTCGGGTGCTGGCTACACCTTC. Supplemented by reference TRBV5-5 and TRBJ1-2, the full variable domain reads DAGVTQSPTHLIKTRGQQVTLRCSPISGHKSVSWYQQVLGQGPQFIFQYYEKEERGRGNFPDRFSARQFPNYSSELNVNALLLGDSALYLCASSPTSGAGYTFGSGTRLTVV.

The chain uses TRBV10-3 and TRBJ1-1; the D gene is possibly TRBD1 (6 bases). From germline, CDR1 is ENHRY and CDR2 SYGVKD. The germline V and J ends were trimmed by 4 bases and 4 bases, with 16 bases remaining between them. This CDR3 is built from 15 residues. CDR3 sequence reads: CAISGDTLWGTEAFF. The DNA for the CDR3 is TGTGCCATCAGTGGGGACACCTTGTGGGGCACTGAAGCTTTCTTT.

This rearrangement joins TRBV12-3 or TRBV12-4 to TRBJ2-1; D gene uncertain. The V gene lost 3 bases and the J gene lost 10 bases, with 7 bases spanning the gap. The CDR3 totals 11 residues. CDR3 coding DNA: TGTGCCAGCAGTTTCTATGACGAGCAGTTCTTC. Translated: CASSFYDEQFF.

There are a few counts of this clonotype. V usage is TRBV7-2 and J usage is TRBJ2-7, with D perhaps TRBD2 (6 bases). Germline V gene data show CDR1 as SGHTA and CDR2 as FQGNSA. CDR3 length: 16 amino acids. Between the trimmed V and J ends, which lost 8 bases and 5 bases, there was a span of 25 bases. CDR3 coding DNA: TGTGCCAGCGATGGCGGGGTAACAGACCCGAGGGACGAGCAGTACTTC. Residues: CASDGGVTDPRDEQYF.

This chain links TRBV11-2 with TRBJ2-7; 8 bases match TRBD2. Trimming took 3 bases from V and 3 from J; bases not matched to a gene: 4. The germline gives CDR1 SGHAT, CDR2 FQNNGV. This CDR3 region has 14 residues. The CDR3 sequence is CASSFPGGVYEQYF. The CDR3 DNA is TGTGCCAGCAGCTTCCCGGGAGGGGTCTACGAGCAGTACTTC. The full variable domain, its missing parts supplied by reference TRBV11-2 and TRBJ2-7, is EAGVAQSPRYKIIEKRQSVAFWCNPISGHATLYWYQQILGQGPKLLIQFQNNGVVDDSQLPKDRFSAERLKGVDSTLKIQPAKLEDSAVYLCASSFPGGVYEQYFGPGTRLTVT.

The chain recombines TRBV20-1 with TRBJ2-3; 12 bases are shared with TRBD2. V was clipped by 5 bases and J by 9 bases; unmatched bases: 6. Per germline, CDR1 DFQATT and CDR2 SNEGSKA (reference sequence). The CDR3 length is 13 residues. The DNA for the CDR3 is TGCAGTGCTCCCGGGACTAGCGGGCAGACGCAGTATTTT. Its protein product is CSAPGTSGQTQYF.

The rearrangement links TRBV7-9 to TRBJ2-7; TRBD2 matches at 9 bases. Germline-derived CDR1 and CDR2 are SEHNR and FQNEAQ (reference sequence). Unmatched junction bases numbered 11, after V lost 5 bases and J lost 3 bases. CDR3 length: 16 amino acids. CDR3 nucleotide sequence: TGTGCCAGCAGCCAAACAAATAGCGGGAGAAACTACGAGCAGTACTTC. It translates to CASSQTNSGRNYEQYF.

This chain joins TRBV5-5 and TRBJ1-2; D ambiguous. V lost 4 bases to trimming and J lost 4 bases, with 14 bases between them. There are 14 residues in the CDR3. The germline V gene encodes CDR1 SGHKS and CDR2 YYEKEE (reference sequence). In DNA, the CDR3 is TGTGCCAGCAGCATGGGGAGGCAGCCCTATGGCTACACCTTC. Encoded protein: CASSMGRQPYGYTF.

J is TRBJ1-1 and V is TRBV6-5; TRBD1 is a possible D gene (5 bases). Germline values: CDR1 MNHEY, CDR2 SVGAGI. The CDR3 sequence is 16 residues long. V was pared by 2 bases and J by 9 bases, with 22 bases between. The CDR3 here is CASSYTRLTGYSKAFF. The CDR3 DNA reads as TGTGCCAGCAGTTACACCCGCCTCACAGGTTACTCGAAAGCTTTCTTT.

This clonotype was detected only once. V gene TRBV7-9 combines with J gene TRBJ1-1; D might be TRBD1 (5 bases). The CDR3 covers 17 residues. Trimming removed 4 bases at V and 3 bases at J, with 21 bases between. The germline V gene encodes CDR1 SEHNR and CDR2 FQNEAQ (reference sequence). The CDR3 protein is CASSSPGAPAGDTEAFF. The CDR3 DNA reads as TGTGCCAGCAGCTCCCCCGGGGCTCCCGCCGGGGACACTGAAGCTTTCTTT.

This clonotype has more than one count but fewer than ten. The V gene is TRBV7-9, the J gene TRBJ2-3, with TRBD2 identical over 10 bases. CDR3 length equals 16 residues. Germline assignment: CDR1 SEHNR and CDR2 FQNEAQ (reference sequence). V lost 0 bases, J lost 4 bases, and 4 bases stayed unmatched. CDR3 DNA: TGTGCCAGCAGCTTAGCGCCTAGCGGGAGTCCAGATACGCAGTATTTT. Its protein is CASSLAPSGSPDTQYF. The complete variable domain, with remaining parts taken from reference TRBV7-9 and TRBJ2-3, reads DTGVSQNPRHKITKRGQNVTFRCDPISEHNRLYWYRQTLGQGPEFLTYFQNEAQLEKSRLLSDRFSAERPKGSFSTLEIQRTEQGDSAMYLCASSLAPSGSPDTQYFGPGTRLTVL.

V is TRBV6-4 and J is TRBJ2-3; 10 nucleotides agree with TRBD2. Losses at the gene ends were 0 bases for V and 6 bases for J; bases not matched to a gene: 9. This CDR3 has 17 amino acids. CDR1 MRHNA and CDR2 SNTAGT come from the germline V gene. CDR3 DNA sequence: TGTGCCAGCAGTGACTCGATCGGACTAGCGGATAGGGATACGCAGTATTTT. As protein: CASSDSIGLADRDTQYF.

The rearrangement joins TRBV12-3 or TRBV12-4 to TRBJ2-7; no definite D call. The length of the CDR3 is 13 residues. The ends were cut back, 1 base at V and 7 bases at J, with 11 bases in the middle. DNA of the CDR3: TGTGCCAGCAGTTTAGGAGTAGGCACGGAGCAGTACTTC. It is translated as CASSLGVGTEQYF.

The chain couples TRBV20-1 to TRBJ2-1, with D perhaps being TRBD1 or TRBD2 (5 bases each). Per the germline V gene, CDR1 is DFQATT and CDR2 is SNEGSKA (reference sequence). The CDR3 has 11 amino acids. Trimming cost V 4 bases and J 6 bases, with 7 bases left between them. The CDR3 bases are TGCAGTGCTACCGGGACCAATGAGCAGTTCTTC. The encoded protein is CSATGTNEQFF.

This clonotype was found a few times. The V call is TRBV20-1, the J call TRBJ1-4, with 8 positions matching TRBD1. The CDR3 extends over 13 amino acids. Germline loops: CDR1 DFQATT, CDR2 SNEGSKA (reference sequence). V lost 6 bases to trimming and J lost 7 bases; unmatched junction nucleotides: 7. Here the CDR3 reads CSANRGFPEKLFF. CDR3 in DNA: TGCAGTGCCAACAGGGGGTTTCCTGAAAAACTGTTTTTT.

This clonotype has only one observation. The rearrangement links TRBV5-1 to TRBJ2-1, with 9 bases lining up with TRBD2. This CDR3 has 16 residues. V was clipped by 3 bases and J by 5 bases; unmatched bases: 9. CDR1 SGHRS and CDR2 YFSETQ come from the germline V gene. The CDR3 spells CASSSYRLAVHNEQFF. The DNA for the CDR3 is TGCGCCAGCAGCTCATATAGACTAGCGGTCCACAATGAGCAGTTCTTC.

The table lists this clonotype with a few counts. The rearrangement links TRBV19 to TRBJ1-5; D is possibly TRBD1 (5 bases). V was trimmed by 1 base and J by 5 bases, leaving 12 bases between them. The germline V gene encodes CDR1 LNHDA and CDR2 SQIVND (reference sequence). The CDR3 contains 15 residues. In DNA, the CDR3 is TGTGCCAGTAGTATAGGCCTGGGGGTCGATCAGCCCCAGCATTTT. It encodes CASSIGLGVDQPQHF.

The chain joins TRBV10-3 to TRBJ1-5, with TRBD1 identical over 9 bases. The CDR3 extends over 15 amino acids. In germline, CDR1 is ENHRY, CDR2 SYGVKD. V trimming: 2 bases; J trimming: 4 bases; junction bases outside the gene matches: 3. Here the CDR3 reads CAISERGQGNQPQHF. CDR3 in DNA: TGTGCCATCAGTGAGCGAGGACAGGGGAATCAGCCCCAGCATTTT.

The rearrangement links TRBV5-1 to TRBJ2-6; D unclear. This CDR3 comprises 16 residues. The V end was cut by 4 bases, the J end by 2 bases, with 13 bases between. Per the germline V gene, CDR1 is SGHRS and CDR2 is YFSETQ. CDR3 DNA: TGCGCCAGCAGCCCTCCATTTGATCCTGGGGCCAACGTCCTGACTTTC. Protein: CASSPPFDPGANVLTF.